The rows below give T cell receptor beta chains drawn from one sample of a study of cytomegalovirus exposure and HLA in healthy donors. Generated by immunoSEQ multiplex PCR, the TCRdb table keeps only in-frame clones and is missing some. Of some 120,000 clones listed, 9% to 10% are singletons. Sequencing used PBMCs. These receptors all stem from a man aged 25-40 years in good health and CMV-seronegative. Each CDR3 is given with its conserved first and last residue. The D gene is left open where the match is weak. Clone sizes are given selectively: once, few, many, or a class where the clone is expanded.

J gene	D gene	clone size	V gene	CDR3 protein	CDR3 DNA
TRBJ1-1	NA	NA	TRBV5-6	CASSLWAGSNTEAFF	TGTGCCAGCAGCTTGTGGGCAGGGTCGAACACTGAAGCTTTCTTT
TRBJ2-7	NA	few	TRBV5-1	CASSFGTQGYEQYF	TGCGCCAGCAGCTTCGGGACTCAAGGTTACGAGCAGTACTTC
TRBJ2-3	NA	few	TRBV18	CASSPLWSGGTDTQYF	TGTGCCAGCTCACCATTGTGGAGCGGAGGCACAGATACGCAGTATTTT
TRBJ1-5	NA	NA	TRBV7-9	CASSLEAGGNQPQHF	TGTGCCAGCAGCTTAGAGGCAGGGGGCAATCAGCCCCAGCATTTT
TRBJ1-4	NA	few	TRBV7-7	CASSLTAYNEKLFF	TGTGCTAGCAGCTTAACAGCCTATAATGAAAAACTGTTTTTT
TRBJ2-3	TRBD1	few	TRBV5-4	CASSLVRTGASTDTQYF	TGTGCCAGCAGCTTGGTCCGGACAGGGGCCAGCACAGATACGCAGTATTTT
TRBJ1-2	NA	NA	TRBV5-4	CASSLPGYDLGGYTF	TGTGCCAGCAGCTTACCGGGGTATGATCTGGGAGGCTACACCTTC
TRBJ2-7	NA	NA	TRBV7-2	CASSGLGPSYEQYF	TGTGCCAGCAGCGGACTCGGGCCCTCCTACGAGCAGTACTTC
TRBJ2-3	NA	NA	TRBV5-1	CASSLVPSGGTDTQYF	TGCGCCAGCAGCTTGGTTCCGAGTGGGGGGACAGATACGCAGTATTTT
TRBJ1-1	NA	few	TRBV18	CASSEDQGTEAFF	TGTGCCAGCTCGGAAGATCAGGGCACTGAAGCTTTCTTT
TRBJ2-1	NA	few	TRBV11-3	CASSTHPALLWHEQFF	TGTGCCAGCAGCACTCACCCCGCCTTACTATGGCATGAGCAGTTCTTC
TRBJ2-7	NA	few	TRBV6-1	CAPPGAYEQYF	TGTGCCCCCCCAGGGGCCTACGAGCAGTACTTC
TRBJ1-3	TRBD1	NA	TRBV7-6	CASSLTGGSGNTIYF	TGTGCCAGCAGCTTAACAGGGGGCTCTGGAAACACCATATATTTT
TRBJ2-7	NA	NA	TRBV7-3	CASSSGQSEQYF	TGTGCCAGCAGCTCAGGACAATCCGAGCAGTACTTC
TRBJ2-4	NA	few	TRBV18	CASSPRGSGHIQYF	TGTGCCAGCTCACCTAGAGGGTCCGGGCACATTCAGTACTTC
TRBJ2-2	TRBD2	few	TRBV28	CASSPLAGGRTGELFF	TGTGCCAGCAGTCCGTTAGCGGGAGGACGCACCGGGGAGCTGTTTTTT
TRBJ2-2	NA	few	TRBV5-4	CASWDQGDTGELFF	TGTGCCAGTTGGGATCAGGGTGACACCGGGGAGCTGTTTTTT
TRBJ2-1	TRBD1	few	TRBV5-1	CASSLVVGEGTGDGNEQFF	TGCGCCAGCAGCTTGGTAGTAGGAGAAGGGACAGGGGATGGCAATGAGCAGTTCTTC
TRBJ2-1	NA	NA	TRBV6-1	CASSVDGWEQFF	TGTGCCAGCAGTGTCGACGGGTGGGAGCAGTTCTTC
TRBJ1-1	NA	NA	TRBV4-1	CATAQRETQGAFF	TGCGCCACGGCACAGCGGGAGACCCAGGGAGCTTTCTTT
TRBJ2-7	NA	few	TRBV11-2	CASSPGGWENSYEQYF	TGTGCCAGCAGCCCCGGGGGTTGGGAGAACTCCTACGAGCAGTACTTC
TRBJ1-6	NA	few	TRBV10-2	CASSDGRLGSPLHF	TGCGCCAGCAGTGACGGCAGGCTGGGTTCACCCCTCCACTTT
TRBJ2-1	TRBD1	NA	TRBV6-4	CASSYGTGRQEQFF	TGTGCCAGCAGTTACGGGACAGGGCGTCAGGAGCAGTTCTTC